This is a list of T cell receptor beta chains from one sample in a study of persistence of HIV-infected CD4 T cells. No antigen has been assigned to these receptors. Method: immunoSEQ multiplex PCR; TCRdb's copy keeps in-frame clones and lacks some. The sample includes 25,000 to 35,000 clones, roughly 80% of them seen just once. Specimen: CD4+ T cells sorted from PBMCs after roughly 18-hour stimulation, collected from a patient who received antiretroviral therapy. The receptor set was obtained from an adult woman with HIV who was CMV-seropositive. CDR3s leave out the opening cysteine and the closing phenylalanine or tryptophan. Each record gives: V gene, CDR3 protein.

TRBV6-5 ASSYKRTGGFGYT
TRBV6-1 ASSEYGQGATGELF
TRBV28 ASSIGTGSGYT
TRBV10-3 AISESGQGNTEAF
TRBV5-4 ASSLDLAGRDTQY
TRBV27 ASSLKGGASNYGYT
TRBV5-1 ASRSIRDSPLH
TRBV27 ARSGRGTEAF
TRBV3-1/TRBV3-2 ASSQEDTQY
TRBV30 AWSGQGTNEKLF
TRBV7-2 ASSDGQYQETQY
TRBV29-1 SVEEGRVTQY
TRBV6-5 ASSYDQGAPGGYT
TRBV7-2 ASSLGTGAGERYT
TRBV5-4 ASSPTGNTGELF
TRBV5-4 ASSSGQGAVTNEKLF
TRBV9 ASSFSYEQY
TRBV7-2 ASSLYQGKTEAF
TRBV9 ASSVATGGSNTEAF
TRBV12-3/TRBV12-4 ASTRTENTEAF
TRBV2 ASSSGESSTDTQY
TRBV10-2 ASSARLAGATGELF
TRBV25-1 ASSNKVGREAF
TRBV30 AWSVWGGTDTEAF
TRBV4-1 ASSQDLAGGYGYT
TRBV6-6 ASSYLTTGGQPQH
TRBV2 ACGGGSSYNEQF
TRBV5-5 ASSSTGGAQGYT
TRBV10-3 AISVTDNEKLF
TRBV10-3 ATVDWRGEQETQY
TRBV10-2 ASSEAAGIHNEQF
TRBV30 AWSGTGNT